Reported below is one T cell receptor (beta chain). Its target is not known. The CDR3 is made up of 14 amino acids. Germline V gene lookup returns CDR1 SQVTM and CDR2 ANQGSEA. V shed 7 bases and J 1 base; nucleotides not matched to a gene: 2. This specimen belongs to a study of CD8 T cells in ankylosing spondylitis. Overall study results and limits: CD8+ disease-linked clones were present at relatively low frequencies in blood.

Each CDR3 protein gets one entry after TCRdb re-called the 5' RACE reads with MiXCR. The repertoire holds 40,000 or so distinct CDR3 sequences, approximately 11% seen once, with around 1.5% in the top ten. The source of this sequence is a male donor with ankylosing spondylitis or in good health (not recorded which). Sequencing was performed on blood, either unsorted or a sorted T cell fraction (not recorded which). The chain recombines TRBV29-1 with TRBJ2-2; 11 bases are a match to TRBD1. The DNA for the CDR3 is TGCAGCGGGGGACAGGGGGTGAACACCGGGGAGCTGTTTTTT. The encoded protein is CSGGQGVNTGELFF.